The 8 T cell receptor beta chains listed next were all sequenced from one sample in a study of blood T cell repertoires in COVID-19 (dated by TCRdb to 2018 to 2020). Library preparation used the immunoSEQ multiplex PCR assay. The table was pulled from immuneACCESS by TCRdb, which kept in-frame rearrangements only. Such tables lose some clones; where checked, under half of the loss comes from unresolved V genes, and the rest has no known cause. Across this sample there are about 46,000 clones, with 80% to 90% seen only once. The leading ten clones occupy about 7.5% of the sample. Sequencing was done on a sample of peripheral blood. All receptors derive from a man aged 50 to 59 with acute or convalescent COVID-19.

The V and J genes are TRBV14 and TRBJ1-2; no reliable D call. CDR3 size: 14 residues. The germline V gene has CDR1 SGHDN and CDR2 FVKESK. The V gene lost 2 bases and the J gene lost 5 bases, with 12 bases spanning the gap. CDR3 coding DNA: TGTGCCAGCAGCCAACAGGCGGGAGGGTATGGCTACACCTTC. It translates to CASSQQAGGYGYTF.

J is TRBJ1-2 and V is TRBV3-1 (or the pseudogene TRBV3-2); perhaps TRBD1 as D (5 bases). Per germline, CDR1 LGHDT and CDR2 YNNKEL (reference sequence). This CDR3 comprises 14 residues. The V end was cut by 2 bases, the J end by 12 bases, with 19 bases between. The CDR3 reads CASSQSDQGGINTF. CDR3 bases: TGTGCCAGCAGCCAATCGGACCAGGGAGGTATTAACACCTTC.

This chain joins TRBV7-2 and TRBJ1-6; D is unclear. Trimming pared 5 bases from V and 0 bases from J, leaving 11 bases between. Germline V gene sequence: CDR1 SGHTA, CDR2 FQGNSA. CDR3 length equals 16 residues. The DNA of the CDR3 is TGTGCCAGCAGCGGCGATCTAGCCTCCTATAATTCACCCCTCCACTTT. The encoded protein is CASSGDLASYNSPLHF.

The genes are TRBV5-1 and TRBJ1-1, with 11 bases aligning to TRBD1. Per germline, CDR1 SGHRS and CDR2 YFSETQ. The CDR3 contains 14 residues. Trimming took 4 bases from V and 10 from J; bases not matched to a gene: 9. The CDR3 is CASSPLGQGGAAFF. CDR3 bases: TGCGCCAGCAGCCCTTTGGGACAGGGGGGTGCAGCTTTCTTT.

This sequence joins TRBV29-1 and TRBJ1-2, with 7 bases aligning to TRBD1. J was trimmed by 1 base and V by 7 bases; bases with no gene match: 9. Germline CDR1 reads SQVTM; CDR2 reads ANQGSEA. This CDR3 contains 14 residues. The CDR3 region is CSALEGADNYGYTF. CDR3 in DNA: TGCAGCGCCCTGGAGGGGGCAGATAACTATGGCTACACCTTC.

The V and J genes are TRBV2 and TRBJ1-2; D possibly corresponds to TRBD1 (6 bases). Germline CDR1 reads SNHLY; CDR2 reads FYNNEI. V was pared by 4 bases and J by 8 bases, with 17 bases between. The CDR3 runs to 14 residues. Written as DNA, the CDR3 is TGTGCCAGCAGTGTGGCGCGGGGGCGCGAGGGCTACACCTTC. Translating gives CASSVARGREGYTF.

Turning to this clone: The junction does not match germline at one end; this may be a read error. This CDR3 is CASSLTNSEAFF. The CDR3 nucleotides read TGTGCCAGCAGCCTTACGAACAGTGAAGCTTTCTTT. This sequence joins TRBV11-1 and TRBJ1-1; D remains ambiguous. This CDR3 region has 12 residues. Germline V lookup: CDR1 SGHAT, CDR2 FQDESV (reference sequence). Filled out from reference TRBV11-1 and TRBJ1-1, the complete variable domain reads EAEVAQSPRYKITEKSQAVAFWCDPISGHATLYWYRQILGQGPELLVQFQDESVVDDSQLPKDRFSAERLKGVDSTLKIQPAELGDSAMYLCASSLTNSEAFFGQGTRLTVV.

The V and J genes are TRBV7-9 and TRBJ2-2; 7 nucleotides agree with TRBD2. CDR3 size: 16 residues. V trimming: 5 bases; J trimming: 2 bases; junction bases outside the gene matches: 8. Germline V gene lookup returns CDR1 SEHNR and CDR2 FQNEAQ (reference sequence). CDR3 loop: CASSPPGGSNTGELFF. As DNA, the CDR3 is TGTGCCAGCAGCCCCCCGGGGGGATCAAACACCGGGGAGCTGTTTTTT.